This T cell receptor beta chain was sequenced in a study of T-cell memory formation after mild COVID-19. Looking at the study overall: Largely donor-specific sequence clusters came from two donors. Notes on the study in general: Cross-reactive memory seemingly joined, as some responding clones were found in pre-infection memory. Second-wave clones reaching peak frequency on day 37 lacked confirmed SARS-CoV-2 specificity.

With regard to this clonotype: The antigen remains unidentified.

UMIs and sample barcodes were carried by the TCR alpha and TCR beta cDNA libraries that 5'RACE produced using constant-segment primers. TCRdb analysed the 5' RACE reads with MiXCR anew, one entry per CDR3 protein. The repertoire consists of 400,000 to 500,000 distinct CDR3 sequences, with over 15% occurring once and the leading ten covering more than 8%. This CDR3 has 13 residues. Looked up from germline, CDR1 is MGHRA and CDR2 is YSYEKL. Trimming removed 3 bases from V and 4 bases from J, with 9 bases in between. J is TRBJ1-2 and V is TRBV4-1; D is ambiguous. The TCR comes from an adult woman who had mild COVID-19 (a few samples of this study predate the infection). Cell type and time point are not known. Sequencing was done on a sample of PBMCs or a T cell subset sorted from them (not recorded which). The CDR3 bases are TGCGCCAGCAGCCAGGACCGGATCTATGGCTACACCTTC. It is translated as CASSQDRIYGYTF.